The 2 T cell receptor beta chains below all came from one sample that was sequenced in a study of shared clonotypes between healthy human individuals. Assay: immunoSEQ multiplex PCR; the TCRdb copy retains only in-frame clones and omits some. The table lists 1,400,000 or so clones, approximately 98.5% of them singletons. The sequenced sample was naive CD4+ T cells sorted from blood. Subset of the sample: CD45RA+ positively selected. These receptors were collected from a man aged 25-45 years in good health.

This clone was seen only once. This sequence joins TRBV7-9 and TRBJ1-5, with 7 bases fitting TRBD1. The CDR3 has 14 residues. The germline V gene has CDR1 SEHNR and CDR2 FQNEAQ (reference sequence). J was trimmed by 5 bases and V by 4 bases; bases with no gene match: 5. The DNA for the CDR3 is TGTGCCAGCAGCTCAAACAGGGGACATCAGCCCCAGCATTTT. It yields the protein CASSSNRGHQPQHF. The whole variable domain, filled in from reference TRBV7-9 and TRBJ1-5, reads DTGVSQNPRHKITKRGQNVTFRCDPISEHNRLYWYRQTLGQGPEFLTYFQNEAQLEKSRLLSDRFSAERPKGSFSTLEIQRTEQGDSAMYLCASSSNRGHQPQHFGDGTRLSIL.

The CDR3 loop reads CASSQASWTSGTYEQYF. CDR3 in DNA: TGCGCCAGCAGCCAAGCAAGTTGGACTAGCGGTACCTACGAGCAGTACTTC. The chain joins TRBV4-3 to TRBJ2-7, with 10 bases lining up with TRBD2. The junction had 8 bases not matched to a gene; V was cut back by 1 base and J by 2 bases. The CDR3 has 17 amino acids. The germline CDR1 and CDR2 sequences are LGHNA and YSLEER.